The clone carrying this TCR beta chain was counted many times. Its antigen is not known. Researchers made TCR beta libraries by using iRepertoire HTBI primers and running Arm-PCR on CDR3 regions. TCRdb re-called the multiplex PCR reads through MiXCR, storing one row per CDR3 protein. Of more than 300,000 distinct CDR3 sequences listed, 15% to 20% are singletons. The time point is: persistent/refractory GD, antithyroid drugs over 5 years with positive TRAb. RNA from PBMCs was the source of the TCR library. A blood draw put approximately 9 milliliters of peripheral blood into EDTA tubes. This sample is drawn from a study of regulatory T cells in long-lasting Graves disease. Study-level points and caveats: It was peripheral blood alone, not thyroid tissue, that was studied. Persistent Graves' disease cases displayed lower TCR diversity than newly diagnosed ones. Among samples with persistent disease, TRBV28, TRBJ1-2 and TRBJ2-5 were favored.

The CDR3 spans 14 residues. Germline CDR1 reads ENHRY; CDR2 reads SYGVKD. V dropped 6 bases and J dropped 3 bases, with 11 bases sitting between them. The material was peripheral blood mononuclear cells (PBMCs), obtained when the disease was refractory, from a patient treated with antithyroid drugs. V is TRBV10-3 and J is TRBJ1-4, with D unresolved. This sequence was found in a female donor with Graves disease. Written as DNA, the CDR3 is TGTGCCATCAGGGGGAATGGACCTAATGAAAAACTGTTTTTT. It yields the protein CAIRGNGPNEKLFF.